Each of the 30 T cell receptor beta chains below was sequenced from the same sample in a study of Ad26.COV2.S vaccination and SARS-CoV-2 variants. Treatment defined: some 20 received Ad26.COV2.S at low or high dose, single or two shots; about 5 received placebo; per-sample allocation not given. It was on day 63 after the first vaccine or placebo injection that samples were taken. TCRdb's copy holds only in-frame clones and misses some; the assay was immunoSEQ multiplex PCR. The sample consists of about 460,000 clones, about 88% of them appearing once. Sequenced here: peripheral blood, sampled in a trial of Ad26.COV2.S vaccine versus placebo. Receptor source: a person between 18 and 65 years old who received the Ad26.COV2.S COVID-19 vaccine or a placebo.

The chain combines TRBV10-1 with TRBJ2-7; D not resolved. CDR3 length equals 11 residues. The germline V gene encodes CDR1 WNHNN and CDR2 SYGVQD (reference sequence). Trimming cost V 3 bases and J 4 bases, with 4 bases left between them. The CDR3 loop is CASSDGYEQYF. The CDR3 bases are TGCGCCAGCAGTGATGGGTACGAGCAGTACTTC.

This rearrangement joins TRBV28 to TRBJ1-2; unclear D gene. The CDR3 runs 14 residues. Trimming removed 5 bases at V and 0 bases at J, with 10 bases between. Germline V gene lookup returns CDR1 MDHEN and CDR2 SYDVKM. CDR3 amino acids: CASSKFGPNYGYTF. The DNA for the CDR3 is TGTGCCAGCAGTAAATTCGGGCCTAACTATGGCTACACCTTC.

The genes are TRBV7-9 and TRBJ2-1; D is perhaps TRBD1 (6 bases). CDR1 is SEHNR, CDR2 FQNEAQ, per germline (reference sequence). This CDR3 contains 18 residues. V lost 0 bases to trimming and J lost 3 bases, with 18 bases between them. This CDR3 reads CASSLAIPRGKYYNEQFF. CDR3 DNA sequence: TGTGCCAGCAGCTTAGCCATTCCAAGGGGGAAGTACTACAATGAGCAGTTCTTC.

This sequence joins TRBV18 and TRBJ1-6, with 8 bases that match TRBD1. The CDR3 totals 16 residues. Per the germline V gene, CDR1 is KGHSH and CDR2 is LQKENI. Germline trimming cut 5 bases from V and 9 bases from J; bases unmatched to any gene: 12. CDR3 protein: CASSSLDRGGGSPLHF. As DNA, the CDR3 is TGTGCCAGCTCATCCCTAGACAGGGGCGGTGGTTCACCCCTCCACTTT.

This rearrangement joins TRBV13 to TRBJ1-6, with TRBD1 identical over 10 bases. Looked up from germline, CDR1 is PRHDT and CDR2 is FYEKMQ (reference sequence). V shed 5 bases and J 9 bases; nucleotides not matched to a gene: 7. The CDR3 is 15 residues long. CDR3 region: CASSRTGGMGSPLHF. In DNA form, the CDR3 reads TGTGCCAGCAGCCGGACAGGGGGGATGGGTTCACCCCTCCACTTT.

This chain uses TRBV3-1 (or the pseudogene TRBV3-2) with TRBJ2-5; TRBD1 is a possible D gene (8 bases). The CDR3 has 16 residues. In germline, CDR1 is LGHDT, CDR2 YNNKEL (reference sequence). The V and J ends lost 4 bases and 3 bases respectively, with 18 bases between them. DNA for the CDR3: TGTGCCAGCAGCCTGGGGAGCGGGACAGGCGAAGAGACCCAGTACTTC. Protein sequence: CASSLGSGTGEETQYF.

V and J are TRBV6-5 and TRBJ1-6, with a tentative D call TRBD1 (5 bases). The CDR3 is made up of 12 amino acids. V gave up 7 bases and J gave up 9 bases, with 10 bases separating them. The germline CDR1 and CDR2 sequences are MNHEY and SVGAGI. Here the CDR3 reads CASTAGVSPLHF. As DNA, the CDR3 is TGTGCCAGCACCGCGGGGGTTTCACCCCTCCACTTT.

The CDR3 reads CASSPREGLYEQYF. The CDR3 DNA follows: TGTGCCAGCAGCCCCCGCGAGGGTCTCTACGAGCAGTACTTC. The J gene is TRBJ2-7, the V gene TRBV13, with a tentative D call TRBD2 (5 bases). CDR1 is PRHDT and CDR2 is FYEKMQ in the germline V gene (reference sequence). V dropped 5 bases and J dropped 3 bases, with 14 bases sitting between them. The CDR3 runs to 14 residues.

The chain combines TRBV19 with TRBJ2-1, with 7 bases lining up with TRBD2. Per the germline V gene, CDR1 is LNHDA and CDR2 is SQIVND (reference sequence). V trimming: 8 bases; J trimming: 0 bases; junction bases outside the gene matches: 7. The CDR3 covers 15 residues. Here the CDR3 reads CASWSGKSSYNEQFF. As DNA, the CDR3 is TGTGCCAGTTGGAGCGGGAAGAGCTCCTACAATGAGCAGTTCTTC.

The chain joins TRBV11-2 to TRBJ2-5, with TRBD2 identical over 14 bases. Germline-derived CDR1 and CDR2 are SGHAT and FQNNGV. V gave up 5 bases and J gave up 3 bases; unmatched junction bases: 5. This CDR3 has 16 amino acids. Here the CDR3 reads CASSRTSGGWEETQYF. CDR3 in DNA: TGTGCCAGCAGCCGGACTAGCGGGGGGTGGGAAGAGACCCAGTACTTC.

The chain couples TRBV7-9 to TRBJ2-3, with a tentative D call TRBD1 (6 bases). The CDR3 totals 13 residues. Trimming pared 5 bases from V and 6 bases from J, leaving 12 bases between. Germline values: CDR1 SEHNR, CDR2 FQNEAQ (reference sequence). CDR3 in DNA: TGTGCCAGCAGCATACAGGGTAGGGATACGCAGTATTTT. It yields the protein CASSIQGRDTQYF.

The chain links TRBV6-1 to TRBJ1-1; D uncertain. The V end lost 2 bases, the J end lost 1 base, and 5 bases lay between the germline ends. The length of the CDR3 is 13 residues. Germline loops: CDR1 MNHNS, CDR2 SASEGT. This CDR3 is CASSERRNTEAFF. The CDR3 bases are TGTGCCAGCAGTGAACGAAGGAACACTGAAGCTTTCTTT.

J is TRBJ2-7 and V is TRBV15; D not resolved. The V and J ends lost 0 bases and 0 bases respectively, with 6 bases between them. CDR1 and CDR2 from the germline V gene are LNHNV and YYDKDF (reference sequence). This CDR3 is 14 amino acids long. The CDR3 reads CATSRDPDSYEQYF. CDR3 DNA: TGTGCCACCAGCAGAGATCCGGACTCCTACGAGCAGTACTTC.

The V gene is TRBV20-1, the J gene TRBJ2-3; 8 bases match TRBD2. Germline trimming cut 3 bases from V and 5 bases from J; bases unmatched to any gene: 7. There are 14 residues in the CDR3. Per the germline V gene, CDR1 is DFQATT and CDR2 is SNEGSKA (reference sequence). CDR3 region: CSASHREGVDTQYF. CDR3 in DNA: TGCAGTGCTAGTCACCGGGAGGGGGTAGATACGCAGTATTTT.

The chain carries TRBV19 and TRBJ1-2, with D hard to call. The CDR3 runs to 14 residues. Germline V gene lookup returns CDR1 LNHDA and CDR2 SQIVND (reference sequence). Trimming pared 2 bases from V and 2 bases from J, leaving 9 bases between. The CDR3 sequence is CASSITATNYGYTF. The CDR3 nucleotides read TGTGCCAGTAGTATAACGGCCACCAACTATGGCTACACCTTC.

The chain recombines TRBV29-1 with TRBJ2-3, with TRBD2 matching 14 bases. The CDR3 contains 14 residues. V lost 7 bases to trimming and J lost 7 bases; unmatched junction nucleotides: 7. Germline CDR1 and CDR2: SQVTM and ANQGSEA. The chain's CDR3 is CSARTSGRMNTQYF. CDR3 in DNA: TGCAGCGCCAGGACTAGCGGGAGGATGAATACGCAGTATTTT.

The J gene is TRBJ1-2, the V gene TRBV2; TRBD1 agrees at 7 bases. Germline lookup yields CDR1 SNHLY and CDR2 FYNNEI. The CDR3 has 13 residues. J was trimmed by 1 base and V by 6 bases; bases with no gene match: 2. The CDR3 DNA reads TGTGCCAGCAGCGACAGGGTTAACTATGGCTACACCTTC. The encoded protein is CASSDRVNYGYTF.

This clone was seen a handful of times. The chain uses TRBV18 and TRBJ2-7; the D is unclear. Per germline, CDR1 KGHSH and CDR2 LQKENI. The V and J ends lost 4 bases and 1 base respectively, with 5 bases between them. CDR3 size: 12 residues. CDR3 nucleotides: TGTGCCAGCTCACTACATTCCTACGAGCAGTACTTC. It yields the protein CASSLHSYEQYF.

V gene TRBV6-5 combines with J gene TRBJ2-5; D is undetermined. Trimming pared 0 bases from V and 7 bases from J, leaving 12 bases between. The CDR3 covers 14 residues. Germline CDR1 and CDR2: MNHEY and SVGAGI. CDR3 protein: CASSYSKGSRTQYF. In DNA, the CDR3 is TGTGCCAGCAGTTACTCAAAGGGATCCAGGACCCAGTACTTC.

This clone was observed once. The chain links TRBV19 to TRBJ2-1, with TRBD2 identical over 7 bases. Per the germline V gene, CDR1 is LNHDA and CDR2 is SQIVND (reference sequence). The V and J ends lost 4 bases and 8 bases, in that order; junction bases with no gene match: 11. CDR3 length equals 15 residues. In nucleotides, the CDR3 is TGTGCCAGTAGTAAGTATTCAGCGGGATTCGATGAGCAGTTCTTC. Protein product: CASSKYSAGFDEQFF.

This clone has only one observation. This CDR3 reads CASSLQGARGTIYF. The CDR3, as DNA: TGTGCCAGCAGCTTACAGGGTGCTCGGGGCACCATATATTTT. The chain carries TRBV11-2 and TRBJ1-3, with D possibly matching TRBD1 (5 bases). CDR1 SGHAT and CDR2 FQNNGV come from the germline V gene. CDR3 length: 14 residues. The V gene lost 2 bases and the J gene lost 9 bases, with 14 bases spanning the gap.

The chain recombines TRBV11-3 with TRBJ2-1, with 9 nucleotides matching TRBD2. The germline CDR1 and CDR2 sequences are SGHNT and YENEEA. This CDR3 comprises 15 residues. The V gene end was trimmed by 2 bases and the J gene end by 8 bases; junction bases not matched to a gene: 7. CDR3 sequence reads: CASSLRRGRADEQFF. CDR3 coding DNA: TGTGCCAGCAGCTTACGGCGCGGGAGGGCCGATGAGCAGTTCTTC.

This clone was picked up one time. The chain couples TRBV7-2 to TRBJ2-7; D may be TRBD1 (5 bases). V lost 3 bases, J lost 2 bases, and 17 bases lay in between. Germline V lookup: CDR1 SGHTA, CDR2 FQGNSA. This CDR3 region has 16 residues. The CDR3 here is CASSFSFAAGTYEQYF. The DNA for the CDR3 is TGTGCCAGCAGCTTTAGTTTTGCGGCAGGGACCTACGAGCAGTACTTC. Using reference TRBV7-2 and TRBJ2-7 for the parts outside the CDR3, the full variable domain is GAGVSQSPSNKVTEKGKDVELRCDPISGHTALYWYRQSLGQGLEFLIYFQGNSAPDKSGLPSDRFSAERTGGSVSTLTIQRTQQEDSAVYLCASSFSFAAGTYEQYFGPGTRLTVT.

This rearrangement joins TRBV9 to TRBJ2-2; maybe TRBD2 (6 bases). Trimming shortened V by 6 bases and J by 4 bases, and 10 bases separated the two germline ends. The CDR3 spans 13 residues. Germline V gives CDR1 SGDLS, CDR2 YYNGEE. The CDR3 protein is CASTLASTGELFF. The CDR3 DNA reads TGTGCCAGCACTCTAGCGTCCACCGGGGAGCTGTTTTTT. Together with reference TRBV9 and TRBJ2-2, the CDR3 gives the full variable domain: DSGVTQTPKHLITATGQRVTLRCSPRSGDLSVYWYQQSLDQGLQFLIQYYNGEERAKGNILERFSAQQFPDLHSELNLSSLELGDSALYFCASTLASTGELFFGEGSRLTVL.

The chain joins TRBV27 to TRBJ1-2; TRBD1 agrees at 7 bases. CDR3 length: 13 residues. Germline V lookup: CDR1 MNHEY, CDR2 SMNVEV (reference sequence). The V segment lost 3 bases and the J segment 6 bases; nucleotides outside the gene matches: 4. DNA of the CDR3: TGTGCCAGCAGTTTTAGACAGGGAGATGGCTACACCTTC. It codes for CASSFRQGDGYTF.

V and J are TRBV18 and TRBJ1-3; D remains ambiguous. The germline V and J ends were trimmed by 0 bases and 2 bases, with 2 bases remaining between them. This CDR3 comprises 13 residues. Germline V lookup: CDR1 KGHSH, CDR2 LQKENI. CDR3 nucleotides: TGTGCCAGCTCACCACCCCCTGGAAACACCATATATTTT. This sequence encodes CASSPPPGNTIYF.

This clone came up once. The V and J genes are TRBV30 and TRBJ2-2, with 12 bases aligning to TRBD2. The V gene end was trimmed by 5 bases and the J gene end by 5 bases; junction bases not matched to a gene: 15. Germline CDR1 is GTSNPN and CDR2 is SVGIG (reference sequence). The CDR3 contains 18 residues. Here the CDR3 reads CAWGGELAGGWLTGELFF. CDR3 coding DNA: TGTGCCTGGGGAGGAGAACTAGCGGGAGGATGGTTAACCGGGGAGCTGTTTTTT.

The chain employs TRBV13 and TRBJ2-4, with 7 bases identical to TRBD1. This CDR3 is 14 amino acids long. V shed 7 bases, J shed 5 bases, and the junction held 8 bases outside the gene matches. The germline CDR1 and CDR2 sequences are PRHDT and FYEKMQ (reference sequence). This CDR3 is CASTRRGQENIQYF. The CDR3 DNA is TGTGCCAGCACCCGACGCGGACAGGAAAACATTCAGTACTTC.

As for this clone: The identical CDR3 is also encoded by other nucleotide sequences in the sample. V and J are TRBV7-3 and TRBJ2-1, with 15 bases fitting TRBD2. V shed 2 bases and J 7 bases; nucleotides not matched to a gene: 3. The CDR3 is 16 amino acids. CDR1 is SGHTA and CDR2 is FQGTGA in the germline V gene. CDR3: CASSLLGTSGRNEQFF. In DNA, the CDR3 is TGTGCCAGCAGCTTACTCGGGACTAGCGGGAGGAATGAGCAGTTCTTC.

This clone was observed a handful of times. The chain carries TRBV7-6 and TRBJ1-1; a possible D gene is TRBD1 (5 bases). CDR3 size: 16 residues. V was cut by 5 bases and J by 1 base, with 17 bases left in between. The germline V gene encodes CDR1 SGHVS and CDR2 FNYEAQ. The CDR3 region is CASSPGGGGKNTEAFF. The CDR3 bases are TGTGCCAGCAGCCCCGGTGGGGGTGGTAAGAACACTGAAGCTTTCTTT.